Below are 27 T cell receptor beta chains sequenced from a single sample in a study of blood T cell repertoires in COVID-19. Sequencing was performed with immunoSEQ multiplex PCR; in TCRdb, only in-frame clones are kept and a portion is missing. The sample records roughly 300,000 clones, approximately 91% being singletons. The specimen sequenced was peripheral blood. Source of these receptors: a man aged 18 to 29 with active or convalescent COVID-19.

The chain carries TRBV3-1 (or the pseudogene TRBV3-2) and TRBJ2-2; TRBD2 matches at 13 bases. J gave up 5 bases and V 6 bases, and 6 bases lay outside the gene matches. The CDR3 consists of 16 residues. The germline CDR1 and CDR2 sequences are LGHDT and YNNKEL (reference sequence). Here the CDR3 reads CASRPGTSGATGELFF. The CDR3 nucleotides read TGTGCCAGCAGGCCCGGGACTAGCGGGGCAACCGGGGAGCTGTTTTTT.

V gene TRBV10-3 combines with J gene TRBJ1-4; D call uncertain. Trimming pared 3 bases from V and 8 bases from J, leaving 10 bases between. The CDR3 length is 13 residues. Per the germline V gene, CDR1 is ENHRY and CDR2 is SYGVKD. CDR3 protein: CAISEVYGEKLFF. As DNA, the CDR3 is TGTGCCATCAGTGAAGTTTACGGGGAAAAACTGTTTTTT.

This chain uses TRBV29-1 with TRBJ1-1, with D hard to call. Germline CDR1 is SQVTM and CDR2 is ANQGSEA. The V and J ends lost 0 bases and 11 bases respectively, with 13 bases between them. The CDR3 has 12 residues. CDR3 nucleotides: TGCAGCGTTGAAGAAGTGTCTGGTGGCGCTTTCTTT. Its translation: CSVEEVSGGAFF.

CDR3 sequence: CASSLGRGPEAFF. The DNA for the CDR3 is TGTGCCAGCAGCTTGGGCAGGGGCCCTGAAGCTTTCTTT. The rearrangement joins TRBV5-6 to TRBJ1-1; TRBD1 might be the D (6 bases). Germline CDR1 and CDR2: SGHDT and YYEEEE. The V gene lost 0 bases and the J gene lost 6 bases, with 9 bases spanning the gap. This CDR3 comprises 13 residues.

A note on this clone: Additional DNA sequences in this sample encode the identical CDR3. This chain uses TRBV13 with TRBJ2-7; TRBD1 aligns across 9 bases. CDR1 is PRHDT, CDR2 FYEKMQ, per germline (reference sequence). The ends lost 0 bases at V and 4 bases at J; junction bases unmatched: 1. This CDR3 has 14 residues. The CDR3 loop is CASSLGQGAYEQYF. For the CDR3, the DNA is TGTGCCAGCAGCTTAGGACAGGGGGCATACGAGCAGTACTTC.

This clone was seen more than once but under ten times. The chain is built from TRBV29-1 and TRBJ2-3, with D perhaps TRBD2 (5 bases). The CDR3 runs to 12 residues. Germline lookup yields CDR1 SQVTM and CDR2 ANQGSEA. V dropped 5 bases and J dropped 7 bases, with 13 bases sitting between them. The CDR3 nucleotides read TGCAGCGTTAGATACGAGGGTCATACGCAGTATTTT. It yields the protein CSVRYEGHTQYF.

The CDR3 coding sequence is TGTGCCAGCAGCATAGGGCCAGGGGACTACGAGCAGTACTTC. Its protein product is CASSIGPGDYEQYF. The genes are TRBV11-2 and TRBJ2-7, with D perhaps matching TRBD1 (6 bases). The CDR3 spans 14 residues. With 5 bases removed from V and 3 bases from J, the gap between germline ends came to 14 bases. Germline V gene lookup returns CDR1 SGHAT and CDR2 FQNNGV.

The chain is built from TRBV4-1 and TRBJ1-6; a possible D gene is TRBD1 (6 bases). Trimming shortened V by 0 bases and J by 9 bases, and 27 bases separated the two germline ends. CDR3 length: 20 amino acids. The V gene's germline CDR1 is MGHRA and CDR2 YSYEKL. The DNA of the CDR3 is TGCGCCAGCAGCCAAGATCCGTGGCAGCCCCTGGGGGCTTATCTTTCACCCCTCCACTTT. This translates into CASSQDPWQPLGAYLSPLHF.

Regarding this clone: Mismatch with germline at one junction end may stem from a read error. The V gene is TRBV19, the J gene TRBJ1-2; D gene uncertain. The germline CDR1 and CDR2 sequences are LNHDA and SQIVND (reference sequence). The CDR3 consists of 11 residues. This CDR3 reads CASSIGALSSF. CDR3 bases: TGTGCCAGTAGTATAGGGGCGTTATCTTCATTC.

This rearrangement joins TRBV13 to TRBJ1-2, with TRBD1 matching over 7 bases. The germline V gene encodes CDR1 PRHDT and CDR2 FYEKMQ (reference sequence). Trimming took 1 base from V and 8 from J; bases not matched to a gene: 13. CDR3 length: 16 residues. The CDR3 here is CASSLEGGAQWEGYTF. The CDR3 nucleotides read TGTGCCAGCAGCTTAGAAGGGGGCGCTCAATGGGAGGGCTACACCTTC.

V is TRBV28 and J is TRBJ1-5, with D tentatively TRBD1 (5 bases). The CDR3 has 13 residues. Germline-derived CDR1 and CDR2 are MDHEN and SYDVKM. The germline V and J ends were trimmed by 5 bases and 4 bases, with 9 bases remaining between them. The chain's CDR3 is CASSTGGNQPQHF. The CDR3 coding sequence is TGTGCCAGCAGTACCGGGGGTAATCAGCCCCAGCATTTT.

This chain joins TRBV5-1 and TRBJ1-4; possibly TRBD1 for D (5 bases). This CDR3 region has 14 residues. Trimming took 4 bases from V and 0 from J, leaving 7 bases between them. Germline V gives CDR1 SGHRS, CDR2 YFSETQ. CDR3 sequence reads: CASSATATNEKLFF. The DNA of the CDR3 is TGCGCCAGCAGCGCGACAGCAACTAATGAAAAACTGTTTTTT.

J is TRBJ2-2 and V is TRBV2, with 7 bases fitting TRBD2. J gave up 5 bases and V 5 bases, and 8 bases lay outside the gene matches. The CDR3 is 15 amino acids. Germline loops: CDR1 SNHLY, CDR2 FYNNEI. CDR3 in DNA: TGTGCCAGCAGTCCCGGCGGGGGACGGACCGGGGAGCTGTTTTTT. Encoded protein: CASSPGGGRTGELFF.

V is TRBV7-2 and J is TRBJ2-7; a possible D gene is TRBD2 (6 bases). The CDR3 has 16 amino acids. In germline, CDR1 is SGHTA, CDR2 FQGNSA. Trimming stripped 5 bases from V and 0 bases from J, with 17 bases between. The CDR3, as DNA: TGTGCCAGCAGCCCACACGCGGAGGGCAGCTCCTACGAGCAGTACTTC. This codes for CASSPHAEGSSYEQYF.

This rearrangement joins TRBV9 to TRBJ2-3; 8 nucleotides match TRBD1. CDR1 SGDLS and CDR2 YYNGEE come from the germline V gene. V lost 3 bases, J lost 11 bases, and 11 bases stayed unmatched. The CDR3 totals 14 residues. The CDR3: CASSGRQGRIGQYF. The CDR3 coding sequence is TGTGCCAGCAGCGGGCGACAGGGGAGGATAGGGCAGTATTTT.

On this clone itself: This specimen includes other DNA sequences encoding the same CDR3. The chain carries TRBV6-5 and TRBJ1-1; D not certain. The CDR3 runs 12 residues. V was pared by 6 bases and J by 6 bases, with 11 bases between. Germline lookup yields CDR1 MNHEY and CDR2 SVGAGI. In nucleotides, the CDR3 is TGTGCCAGCAGCCGCGGTGGAGCTGAAGCTTTCTTT. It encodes CASSRGGAEAFF.

CDR3 amino acids: CASSQVGVDTEAFF. The CDR3, as DNA: TGCGCCAGCAGCCAAGTCGGGGTAGACACTGAAGCTTTCTTT. This chain links TRBV4-1 with TRBJ1-1; no clear D. CDR1 is MGHRA and CDR2 is YSYEKL in the germline V gene. Trimming stripped 1 base from V and 3 bases from J, with 9 bases between. The CDR3 sequence is 14 residues long.

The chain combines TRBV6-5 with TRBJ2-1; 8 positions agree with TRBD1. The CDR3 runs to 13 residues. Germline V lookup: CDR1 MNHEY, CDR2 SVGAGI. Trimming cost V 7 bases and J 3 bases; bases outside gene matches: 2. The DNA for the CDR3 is TGTGCCAGCACAGGGGGCGGCTACAATGAGCAGTTCTTC. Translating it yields CASTGGGYNEQFF.

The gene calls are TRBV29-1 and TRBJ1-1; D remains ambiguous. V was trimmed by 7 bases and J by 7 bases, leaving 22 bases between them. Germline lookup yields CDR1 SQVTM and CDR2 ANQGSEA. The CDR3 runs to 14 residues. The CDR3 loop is CSGIVGGRHNEAFF. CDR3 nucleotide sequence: TGCAGCGGGATTGTCGGTGGGAGGCATAATGAAGCTTTCTTT. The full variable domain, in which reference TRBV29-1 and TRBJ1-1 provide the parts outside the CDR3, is SAVISQKPSRDICQRGTSLTIQCQVDSQVTMMFWYRQQPGQSLTLIATANQGSEATYESGFVIDKFPISRPNLTFSTLTVSNMSPEDSSIYLCSGIVGGRHNEAFFGQGTRLTVV.

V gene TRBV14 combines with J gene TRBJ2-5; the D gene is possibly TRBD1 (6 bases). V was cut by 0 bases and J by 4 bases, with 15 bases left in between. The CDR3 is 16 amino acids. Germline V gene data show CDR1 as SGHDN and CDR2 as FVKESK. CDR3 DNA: TGTGCCAGCAGCCAAGATAAGTTGTACAGGGCAGAGACCCAGTACTTC. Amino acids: CASSQDKLYRAETQYF. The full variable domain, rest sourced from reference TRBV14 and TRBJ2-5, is EAGVTQFPSHSVIEKGQTVTLRCDPISGHDNLYWYRRVMGKEIKFLLHFVKESKQDESGMPNNRFLAERTGGTYSTLKVQPAELEDSGVYFCASSQDKLYRAETQYFGPGTRLLVL.

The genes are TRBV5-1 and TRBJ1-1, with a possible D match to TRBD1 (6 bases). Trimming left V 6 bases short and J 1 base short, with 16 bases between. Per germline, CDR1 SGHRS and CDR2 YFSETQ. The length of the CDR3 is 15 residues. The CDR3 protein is CASTDLVGGNTEAFF. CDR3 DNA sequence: TGCGCCAGCACCGATCTCGTAGGGGGGAACACTGAAGCTTTCTTT. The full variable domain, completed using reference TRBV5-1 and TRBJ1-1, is KAGVTQTPRYLIKTRGQQVTLSCSPISGHRSVSWYQQTPGQGLQFLFEYFSETQRNKGNFPGRFSGRQFSNSRSEMNVSTLELGDSALYLCASTDLVGGNTEAFFGQGTRLTVV.

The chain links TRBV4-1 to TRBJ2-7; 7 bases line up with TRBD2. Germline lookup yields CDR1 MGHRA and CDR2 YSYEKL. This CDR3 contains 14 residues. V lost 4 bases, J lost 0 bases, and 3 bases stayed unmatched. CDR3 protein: CASSRGGNSYEQYF. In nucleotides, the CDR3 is TGCGCCAGCAGCCGGGGGGGAAACTCCTACGAGCAGTACTTC.

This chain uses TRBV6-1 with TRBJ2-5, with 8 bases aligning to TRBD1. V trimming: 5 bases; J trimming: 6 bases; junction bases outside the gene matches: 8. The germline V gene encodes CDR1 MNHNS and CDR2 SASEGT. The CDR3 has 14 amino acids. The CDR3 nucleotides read TGTGCCAGCAGTTTTACGCAGGGGGCGAAGACCCAGTACTTC. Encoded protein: CASSFTQGAKTQYF.

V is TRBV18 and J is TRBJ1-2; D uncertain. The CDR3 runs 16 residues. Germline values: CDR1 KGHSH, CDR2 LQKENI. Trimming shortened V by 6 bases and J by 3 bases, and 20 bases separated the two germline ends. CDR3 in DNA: TGTGCCAGCTCCTTAACTTCCGGCCGGAGGGACTATGGCTACACCTTC. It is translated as CASSLTSGRRDYGYTF.

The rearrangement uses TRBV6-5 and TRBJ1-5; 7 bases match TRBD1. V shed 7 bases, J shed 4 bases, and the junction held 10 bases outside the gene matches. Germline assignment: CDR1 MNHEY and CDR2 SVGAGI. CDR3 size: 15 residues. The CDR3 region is CASTQQGLGNQPQHF. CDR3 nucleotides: TGTGCCAGCACCCAACAGGGGTTGGGGAATCAGCCCCAGCATTTT.

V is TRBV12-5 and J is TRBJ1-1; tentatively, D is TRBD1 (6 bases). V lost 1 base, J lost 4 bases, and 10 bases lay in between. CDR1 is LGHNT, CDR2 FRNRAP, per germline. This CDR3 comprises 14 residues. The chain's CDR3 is CASGLGQVTTEAFF. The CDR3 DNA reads TGTGCTAGTGGTTTGGGACAGGTAACCACTGAAGCTTTCTTT.

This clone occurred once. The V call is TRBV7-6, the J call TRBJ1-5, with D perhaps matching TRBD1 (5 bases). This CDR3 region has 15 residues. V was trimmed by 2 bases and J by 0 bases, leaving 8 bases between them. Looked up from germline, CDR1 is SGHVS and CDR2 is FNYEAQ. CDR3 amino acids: CASSLNTGSNQPQHF. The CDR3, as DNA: TGTGCCAGCAGCTTAAACACAGGTAGCAATCAGCCCCAGCATTTT. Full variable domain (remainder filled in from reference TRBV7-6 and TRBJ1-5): GAGVSQSPRYKVTKRGQDVALRCDPISGHVSLYWYRQALGQGPEFLTYFNYEAQQDKSGLPNDRFSAERPEGSISTLTIQRTEQRDSAMYRCASSLNTGSNQPQHFGDGTRLSIL.